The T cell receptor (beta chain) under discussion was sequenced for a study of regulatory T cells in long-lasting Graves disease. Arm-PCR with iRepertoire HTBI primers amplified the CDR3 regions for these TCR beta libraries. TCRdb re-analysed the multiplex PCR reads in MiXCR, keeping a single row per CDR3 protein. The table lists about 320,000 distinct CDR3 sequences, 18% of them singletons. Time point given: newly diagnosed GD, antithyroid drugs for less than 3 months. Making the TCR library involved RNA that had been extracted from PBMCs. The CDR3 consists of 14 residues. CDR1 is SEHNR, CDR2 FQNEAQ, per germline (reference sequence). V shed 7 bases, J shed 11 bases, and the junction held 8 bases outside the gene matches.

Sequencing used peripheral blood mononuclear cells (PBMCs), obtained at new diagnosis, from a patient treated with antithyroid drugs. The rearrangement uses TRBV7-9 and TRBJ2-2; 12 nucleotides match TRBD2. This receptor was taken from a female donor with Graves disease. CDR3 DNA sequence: TGTGCCAGCACTTTCGGACTAGCGGGGTCCGAGCTGTTTTTT. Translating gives CASTFGLAGSELFF.